The 4 T cell receptor beta chains in this list originate from one sample, sequenced in a study of T-cell memory formation after mild COVID-19. TCRdb ran MiXCR on the 5' RACE reads and lists one entry per CDR3 protein. The sample shows about 250,000 distinct CDR3 sequences, over 15% of them seen only once. Sequencing was done on a sample of PBMCs or a T cell subset sorted from them (not recorded which). These receptors were taken from an adult woman who had mild COVID-19 (a few samples of this study predate the infection). Cell type and time point are not known.

The chain uses TRBV5-1 and TRBJ1-2; maybe TRBD1 (5 bases). V was pared by 4 bases and J by 4 bases, with 20 bases between. Germline V gene sequence: CDR1 SGHRS, CDR2 YFSETQ. This CDR3 comprises 16 residues. CDR3 amino acids: CASSPTTASLAYGYTF. In DNA form, the CDR3 reads TGCGCCAGCAGCCCTACGACAGCCAGTTTAGCCTATGGCTACACCTTC.

The chain carries TRBV3-1 and TRBJ1-1, with a weak D call TRBD1 (5 bases). This CDR3 comprises 14 residues. The V gene lost 0 bases and the J gene lost 0 bases, with 5 bases spanning the gap. The V gene's germline CDR1 is LGHDT and CDR2 YNNKEL (reference sequence). CDR3 coding DNA: TGTGCCAGCAGCCAAGAACAGGTGAACACTGAAGCTTTCTTT. Translating gives CASSQEQVNTEAFF.

The rearrangement links TRBV10-3 to TRBJ2-1; TRBD2 matches at 11 bases. V trimming: 6 bases; J trimming: 0 bases; junction bases outside the gene matches: 19. The CDR3 is 21 amino acids. The germline V gene has CDR1 ENHRY and CDR2 SYGVKD. In DNA, the CDR3 is TGTGCCATCAGGACTAGCGGGGCCGGCAAGACTAGATTGAGCTCCTACAATGAGCAGTTCTTC. Its translation is CAIRTSGAGKTRLSSYNEQFF.

V is TRBV5-1 and J is TRBJ2-1; either TRBD1 or TRBD2 may fit D (5 bases each). Germline CDR1 and CDR2: SGHRS and YFSETQ. Trimming cost V 2 bases and J 9 bases, with 15 bases left between them. The CDR3 has 14 residues. The CDR3 spells CASSFEGTRREQFF. Written as DNA, the CDR3 is TGCGCCAGCAGCTTCGAGGGGACCCGCCGTGAGCAGTTCTTC.